The clone carrying this T cell receptor (beta chain) has a single count. The Seattle patients joined while their infection was active and were tracked longitudinally afterward. The data stem from a study of blood T cell repertoires in COVID-19. On the study more broadly: Samples came from the United States, Italy and Spain, spanning acute and convalescent COVID-19. Sources were T cells, B-cell-depleted T cells, or PBMCs; the material itself was cDNA or gDNA.

The CDR3 has 13 amino acids. V was trimmed by 10 bases and J by 8 bases, leaving 17 bases between them. The germline gives CDR1 SNHLY, CDR2 FYNNEI. Libraries were prepared by immunoSEQ multiplex PCR; TCRdb keeps only in-frame clonotypes and omits some of them. The profile shows 350,000 or so clones, roughly nine tenths of them singletons. V usage is TRBV2 and J usage is TRBJ2-2; D might be TRBD1 (6 bases). The clonotype originates from a woman aged 55-69 years with COVID-19, enrolled during active disease. The sequencing input was peripheral blood. The CDR3 spells CATQGALAGELFF. CDR3 DNA: TGTGCCACACAGGGCGCCCTCGCAGGGGAGCTGTTTTTT.